This entry describes one TCR beta chain. The CDR3 spans 18 residues. The junction had 9 bases not matched to a gene; V was cut back by 0 bases and J by 1 base. Per germline, CDR1 LGHDT and CDR2 YNNKEL (reference sequence). TCRdb's table, derived via immunoSEQ multiplex PCR, lists solely in-frame clones and lacks some. This table holds about 84,000 clones, 60% to 85% found once. The data are from a study of blood T cell repertoires in COVID-19. Across the whole study: Sample material is recorded as cDNA or gDNA derived from T cells, B-cell-depleted T cells, or PBMCs.

The receptor was derived from a man between 65 and 80 years old with acute or convalescent COVID-19. Sequencing input: peripheral blood. V gene TRBV3-1 (or the pseudogene TRBV3-2) combines with J gene TRBJ1-5, with 7 bases matching TRBD1. The CDR3 DNA follows: TGTGCCAGCAGCCAAGAGCCCACAGGGGTAGGGAGCAATCAGCCCCAGCATTTT. Amino acids: CASSQEPTGVGSNQPQHF.